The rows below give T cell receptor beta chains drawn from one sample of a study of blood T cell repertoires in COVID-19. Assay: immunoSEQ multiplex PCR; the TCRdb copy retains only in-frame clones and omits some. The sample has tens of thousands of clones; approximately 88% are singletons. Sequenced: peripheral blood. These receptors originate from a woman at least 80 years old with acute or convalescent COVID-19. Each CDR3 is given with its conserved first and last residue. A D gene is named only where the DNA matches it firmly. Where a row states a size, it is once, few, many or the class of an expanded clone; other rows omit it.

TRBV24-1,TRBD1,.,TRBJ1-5,CATSPGTADNQPQHF,TGTGCCACCAGTCCCGGGACAGCCGATAATCAGCCCCAGCATTTT
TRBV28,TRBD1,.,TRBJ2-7,CASSLGRGPHEQYF,TGTGCCAGCAGTTTGGGCAGGGGGCCACACGAGCAGTACTTC
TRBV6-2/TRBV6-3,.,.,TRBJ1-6,CASSYSSLGSPLHF,TGTGCCAGCAGTTACTCCTCACTAGGATCACCCCTCCACTTT
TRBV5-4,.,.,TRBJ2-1,CASSSQGSSYNEQFF,TGTGCCAGCAGCTCGCAGGGGAGCTCCTACAATGAGCAGTTCTTC
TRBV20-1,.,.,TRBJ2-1,CSARDVVGAVF,TGCAGTGCTAGAGATGTAGTAGGGGCGGTCTTC
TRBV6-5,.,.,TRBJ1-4,CASRLLPEPYEKLFF,TGTGCCAGCAGACTCCTCCCTGAACCTTATGAAAAACTGTTTTTT
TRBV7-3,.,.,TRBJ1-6,CASSEGGRNSPLHF,TGTGCCAGCAGCGAGGGGGGGCGTAATTCACCCCTCCACTTT
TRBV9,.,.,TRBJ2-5,CASSPEVRQKETQYF,TGTGCCAGCAGCCCTGAGGTCCGGCAAAAAGAGACCCAGTACTTC
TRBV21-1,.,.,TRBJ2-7,CASSTRQGNYEQYF,TGTGCCAGCAGCACAAGACAGGGCAACTACGAGCAGTACTTC
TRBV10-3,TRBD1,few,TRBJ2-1,CAISEGTGGKVNEQFF,TGTGCCATCAGTGAGGGGACAGGGGGCAAGGTCAATGAGCAGTTCTTC
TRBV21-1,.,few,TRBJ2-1,CASSLLWLDGDGQFF,TGTGCCAGCAGCCTCCTATGGCTAGACGGGGATGGGCAGTTCTTC
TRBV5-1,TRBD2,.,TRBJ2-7,CASSLGTSGSEQYF,TGCGCCAGCAGCTTAGGAACTAGCGGGAGCGAGCAGTACTTC
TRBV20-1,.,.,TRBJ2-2,CSASRSHGAGELFF,TGCAGTGCTAGTCGGTCGCACGGGGCCGGGGAGCTGTTTTTT
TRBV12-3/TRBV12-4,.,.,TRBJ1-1,CASSPRQGLEAFF,TGTGCCAGCAGTCCTAGGCAGGGGCTGGAAGCTTTCTTT
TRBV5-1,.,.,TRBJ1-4,CASSGPGGRGNEKLFF,TGCGCCAGCAGCGGACCGGGGGGCCGGGGGAATGAAAAACTGTTTTTT
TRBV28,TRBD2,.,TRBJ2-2,CASNSAGVAGTGELFF,TGTGCCAGCAATTCCGCCGGGGTAGCGGGCACCGGGGAGCTGTTTTTT
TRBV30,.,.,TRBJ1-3,CAWRIGTYSGNTIYF,TGTGCCTGGAGAATCGGGACTTACTCTGGAAACACCATATATTTT
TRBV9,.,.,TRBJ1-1,CASSGPQRGRVTEAFF,TGTGCCAGCAGCGGACCTCAGAGGGGGAGGGTCACTGAAGCTTTCTTT
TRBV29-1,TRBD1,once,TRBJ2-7,CSVERDRGNEQYF,TGCAGCGTTGAACGGGACAGGGGAAACGAGCAGTACTTC
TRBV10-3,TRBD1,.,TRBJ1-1,CAIRQGAGNTEAFF,TGTGCCATCCGACAGGGGGCGGGGAACACTGAAGCTTTCTTT
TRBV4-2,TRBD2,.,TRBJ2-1,CASSQDGSSGGNEQFF,TGTGCCAGCAGCCAAGATGGATCTAGCGGGGGGAATGAGCAGTTCTTC
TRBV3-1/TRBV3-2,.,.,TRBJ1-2,CASSQSRFGYGYTF,TGTGCCAGCAGCCAATCCCGGTTCGGGTATGGCTACACCTTC
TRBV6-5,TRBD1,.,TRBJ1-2,CASTVQGYRGYTF,TGTGCCAGCACGGTACAGGGGTATCGCGGCTACACCTTC
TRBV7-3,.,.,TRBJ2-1,CASSPGGRAQEQFF,TGTGCCAGCAGCCCCGGGGGGCGTGCCCAGGAGCAGTTCTTC
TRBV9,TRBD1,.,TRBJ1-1,CASSRDRDQAFF,TGTGCCAGCAGCCGGGACAGGGATCAGGCTTTCTTT
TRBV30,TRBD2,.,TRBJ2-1,CAWSTTGGGPTYNEQFF,TGTGCCTGGAGTACAACGGGGGGAGGGCCCACCTACAATGAGCAGTTCTTC
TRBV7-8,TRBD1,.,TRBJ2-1,CASSLRGQSYNEQFF,TGTGCCAGCAGCTTAAGGGGACAGTCCTACAATGAGCAGTTCTTC
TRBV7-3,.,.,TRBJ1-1,CASSLSGSLNTEAFF,TGTGCCAGCAGCTTATCAGGCAGTTTGAACACTGAAGCTTTCTTT
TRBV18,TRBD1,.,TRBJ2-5,CASSQRTGGPQETQYF,TGTGCCAGCTCACAACGGACAGGGGGGCCACAAGAGACCCAGTACTTC
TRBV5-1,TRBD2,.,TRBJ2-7,CASSSGLAGPSSYEQYF,TGCGCCAGCAGCTCGGGACTAGCGGGACCGAGCTCCTACGAGCAGTACTTC
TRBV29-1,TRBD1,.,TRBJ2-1,CSVHRGDNEQFF,TGCAGCGTTCACAGGGGCGACAATGAGCAGTTCTTC
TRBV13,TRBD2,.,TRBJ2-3,CASSPPRREEGDTQYF,TGTGCCAGCAGCCCACCCAGGCGGGAGGAGGGAGATACGCAGTATTTT
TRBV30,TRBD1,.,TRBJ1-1,CARRPDRGQTEAFF,TGTGCCCGTAGGCCTGACAGGGGGCAAACTGAAGCTTTCTTT
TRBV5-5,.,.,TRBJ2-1,CASSLTSNNEQFF,TGTGCCAGCAGCTTGACTAGCAACAATGAGCAGTTCTTC
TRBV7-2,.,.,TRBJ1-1,CASSSGVRTEAFF,TGTGCCAGCAGCTCGGGTGTGCGAACTGAAGCTTTCTTT
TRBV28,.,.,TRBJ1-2,CASRQQDYFGYTF,TGTGCCAGCAGGCAACAGGATTATTTTGGCTACACCTTC
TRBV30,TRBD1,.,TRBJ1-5,CAWSSGTENQPQHF,TGTGCCTGGTCCTCCGGGACAGAAAATCAGCCCCAGCATTTT
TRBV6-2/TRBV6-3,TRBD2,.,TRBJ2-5,CASSLAGLAGETQYF,TGTGCCAGCAGTCTAGCCGGACTAGCAGGGGAGACCCAGTACTTC
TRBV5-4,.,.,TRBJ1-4,CASSLHNEKLFF,TGTGCCAGCAGCTTGCATAATGAAAAACTGTTTTTT
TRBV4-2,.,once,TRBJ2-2,CASSQAHLDRSTGELFF,TGTGCCAGCAGCCAAGCCCATCTCGACAGGAGCACCGGGGAGCTGTTTTTT
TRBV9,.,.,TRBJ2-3,CASSGGLTDTQYF,TGTGCCAGCAGCGGGGGGCTTACAGATACGCAGTATTTT
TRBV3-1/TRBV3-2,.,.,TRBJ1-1,CASSSRRRLGGMNTEAFF,TGTGCCAGCAGCTCAAGGAGGAGATTGGGGGGTATGAACACTGAAGCTTTCTTT
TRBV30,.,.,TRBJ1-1,CAWSQRDTEAFF,TGTGCCTGGAGTCAGAGGGACACTGAAGCTTTCTTT
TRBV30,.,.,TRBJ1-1,CAWSEPLSSIMNTEAFF,TGTGCCTGGAGTGAGCCTTTATCTAGCATCATGAACACTGAAGCTTTCTTT
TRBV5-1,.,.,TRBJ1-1,CASSFLDRKNTEAFF,TGCGCCAGCAGCTTCCTAGACAGGAAGAACACTGAAGCTTTCTTT
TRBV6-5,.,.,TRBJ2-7,CATRVDSLYEQYF,TGTGCCACCAGAGTCGACAGTCTCTACGAGCAGTACTTC
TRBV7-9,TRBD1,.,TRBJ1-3,CASSEGQTNTIYF,TGTGCCAGCAGCGAGGGACAGACAAACACCATATATTTT
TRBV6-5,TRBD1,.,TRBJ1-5,CASSATGTGNQPQHF,TGTGCCAGCAGCGCAACCGGGACAGGGAATCAGCCCCAGCATTTT